The T cell receptor (beta chain) under discussion was sequenced for a study of blood T cell repertoires in COVID-19 (dated by TCRdb to 2018 to 2021). Looking at the study overall: Samples covering the acute and convalescent phases of COVID-19 were provided by collaborators in the United States, Italy and Spain. The material from the prospective study consisted of cDNA or gDNA derived from T cells, B-cell-depleted T cells, or PBMCs. Deeply sampled blood TCRbeta repertoires from subjects exposed to, actively infected with, or recovered from COVID-19 were included in the dataset. The repertoires were released in a freely available public database meant as a resource for research on the immune response to SARS-CoV-2. Samples were obtained from the ongoing ImmuneRACE study (first 160 participants) and from some 1,300 subjects provided by 6 global collaborators. A de-identified subject ID, COVID-19 status, age in years and sex were almost always included in the sample metadata. HLA class I and class II types, where available, came from metadata supplied by the sample provider rather than from assay-based typing. What the work shows at the level of the full study, not this receptor alone: The amount of clinical and demographic metadata varied by source and participant and was provided uncurated.

Remarks on this clone: Its cognate antigen has yet to be identified. No base-level quality is on record; no much larger clone is a single base apart.

TCRbeta CDR3 regions were amplified from genomic DNA by means of the immunoSEQ Assay, a bias-controlled multiplex PCR. Per the source publication's procedure: The number of nucleated cells in each sample was estimated from the amplification of reference gene primers within the assay. To quantify the absolute abundance of each unique TCRbeta CDR3 rearrangement, sequence reads were collapsed and filtered. For each sample, productive Simpson clonality was calculated by taking the square root of Simpson's diversity index across productive rearrangements. The table was pulled from immuneACCESS by TCRdb, which kept in-frame rearrangements only. Such tables lose some clones; where checked, under half of the loss comes from unresolved V genes, and the rest has no known cause. V, J and clone size reflect that table, while D and trimming were determined from the DNA. This sample has approximately 500,000 clones in its table, and roughly 89% of those were observed once. Less than 9% of the sample comes from the top ten.

One collaborating source in Seattle enrolled patients while the patients were actively infected and followed the patients over time throughout the course of disease. Collaborating institutions collected whole blood in K2EDTA tubes following their own protocols. For TCRbeta analysis, collaborators shipped samples as frozen whole blood, isolated PBMCs, or DNA extracted from either of those sample types. This TCR was recovered from a woman aged 45-65 years with COVID-19, enrolled during active disease. The source material was peripheral blood.

CDR3 loop: CSAVLQGNQPQHF. The DNA is as follows: TGCAGCGCTGTCCTTCAGGGGAATCAGCCCCAGCATTTT. This chain joins TRBV29-1 to TRBJ1-5; the D region possibly corresponds to TRBD1 (6 bases align). Its CDR3 holds 13 amino acids, cysteine through phenylalanine. Of the read, only the CDR3 DNA is kept; its 39 bases are in frame from base 1. The germline V gene sets CDR1 to SQVTM and CDR2 to ANQGSEA. Cut back by 7 bases and 4 bases, the V and J ends lie 14 bases apart.